The 2 T cell receptor beta chains below come from one sample, sequenced in a study of CD8+ T cells in alopecia areata. RNA, once extracted, was reverse transcribed into cDNA for use as the sequencing template. Assay used: immunoSEQ multiplex PCR; TCRdb lists only in-frame clones, some missing. Of fewer than 250,000 clones in the sample, approximately 47% were seen once. Treatment given: oral pan-JAK inhibitor, 5-10 mg twice daily. This specimen was CD4+ T cells sorted from blood, taken around week 36, from a patient treated with tofacitinib. Receptor source: a human donor with alopecia areata.

This clone has only a few counts. The chain combines TRBV7-2 with TRBJ2-5; no clear D gene. Germline CDR1 SGHTA, CDR2 FQGNSA. Trimming took 5 bases from V and 4 from J, leaving 8 bases between them. The CDR3 is 12 amino acids. The chain's CDR3 is CASSPATETQYF. For the CDR3, the DNA is TGTGCCAGCAGCCCAGCAACAGAGACCCAGTACTTC.

This clone was detected only a few times. V usage is TRBV7-2 and J usage is TRBJ2-5; possibly TRBD1 or TRBD2 for D (6 bases each). V was shortened by 0 bases and J by 5 bases, with 22 bases between the two germline ends. The CDR3 sequence is 18 residues long. Germline CDR1 and CDR2: SGHTA and FQGNSA. Here the CDR3 reads CASSLARGPYRRGETQYF. The CDR3 DNA reads as TGTGCCAGCAGCTTAGCGCGGGGACCTTATCGAAGGGGGGAGACCCAGTACTTC.